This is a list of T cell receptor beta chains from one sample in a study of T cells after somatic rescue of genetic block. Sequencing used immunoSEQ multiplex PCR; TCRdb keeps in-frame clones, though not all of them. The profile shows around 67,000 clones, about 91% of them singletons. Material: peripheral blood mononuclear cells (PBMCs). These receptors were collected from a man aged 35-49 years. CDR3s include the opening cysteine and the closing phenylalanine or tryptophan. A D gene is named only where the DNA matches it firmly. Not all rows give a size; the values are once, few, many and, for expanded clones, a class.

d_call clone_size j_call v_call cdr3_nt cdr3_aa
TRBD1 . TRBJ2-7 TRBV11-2 TGTGCCAGCAGCTTAGTAGCCGGGACAGGGAGACCCTACGAGCAGTACTTC CASSLVAGTGRPYEQYF
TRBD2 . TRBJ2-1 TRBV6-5 TGTGCCAGCAGTACCACCGGGACTAGCGGGCCCAGCTTCTTC CASSTTGTSGPSFF
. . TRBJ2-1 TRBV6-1 TGTGCCAGCACGGCTACCTGGGGCTCCTACAATGAGCAGTTCTTC CASTATWGSYNEQFF
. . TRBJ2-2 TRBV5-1 TGCGCCAGCAGCTTGGAGGGCCTGAGGTCCGGGGAGCTGTTTTTT CASSLEGLRSGELFF
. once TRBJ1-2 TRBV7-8 TGTGCCAGCAGCTTATTTGGTGGCTACACCTTC CASSLFGGYTF
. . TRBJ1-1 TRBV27 TGTGCCAGCAGCCAACAAGTGAACACTGAAGCTTTCTTT CASSQQVNTEAFF
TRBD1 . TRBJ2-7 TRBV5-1 TGCGCCAGCAGCTTGGACAGGGGCCACGAGCAGTACTTC CASSLDRGHEQYF
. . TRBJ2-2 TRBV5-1 TGCGCCAGCAGCTCCGCGAGGTTGGACACCGGGGAGCTGTTTTTT CASSSARLDTGELFF
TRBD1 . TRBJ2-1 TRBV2 TGTGCCAGCAGTGAAGCAGGACCAGGGGGTGAGCAGTTCTTC CASSEAGPGGEQFF
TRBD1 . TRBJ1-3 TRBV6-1 TGTGCCAGCAGTGAAGAATACAGGGGGTACGGAAACACCATATATTTT CASSEEYRGYGNTIYF